This T cell receptor beta chain was retrieved from a study of shared clonotypes between healthy human individuals. Study-level results: It was anticipated that sequencing depth would influence how many clonotypes donors shared.

As concerns this clone: The antigen remains unidentified.

The data were produced by immunoSEQ multiplex PCR, yet TCRdb's version contains in-frame clones alone and is incomplete. There are 2 million to 2.5 million clones in the sample; approximately 93% occur only once, and 0.3% to 0.4% lies in the top ten. The CDR3 loop spans 13 amino acids. Between the trimmed V and J ends, which lost 1 base and 8 bases, there was a span of 10 bases. In germline, CDR1 is SGHNT, CDR2 YYREEE (reference sequence). This TCR came from a man between 18 and 29 years old in good health. Some clones in this sample may be carry-over from other donors' samples. The source material was naive CD4+ T cells from PBMCs. The subset: CD45RA+ positively selected. This sequence joins TRBV5-4 and TRBJ2-1; D unresolved. CDR3 residues: CASSLLSGDEQFF. The CDR3 DNA sequence: TGTGCCAGCAGCTTGCTTTCGGGCGATGAGCAGTTCTTC.